Listed below are T cell receptor beta chains from one sample, sequenced in a study of T cell changes during pregnancy in multiple sclerosis. Profiled with immunoSEQ multiplex PCR; TCRdb holds only in-frame clones, not every one. The table includes around 78,000 clones, 93% detected once. Sequences were derived from peripheral blood, sampled in the second trimester of pregnancy. The receptors derive from a female donor with multiple sclerosis, enrolled in a pregnancy study. Each CDR3 is given with its conserved first and last residue. The D gene is left open where the match is weak.

j_gene,v_gene,d_gene,CDR3nt,CDR3aa
TRBJ2-2,TRBV5-1,NA,TGCGCCAGCGACCCCACCGGGGTTAACACCGGGGAGCTGTTTTTT,CASDPTGVNTGELFF
TRBJ1-5,TRBV13,TRBD1,TGTGCCAGCAGCTTACAGGGGGGAACACTCAATCAGCCCCAGCATTTT,CASSLQGGTLNQPQHF
TRBJ2-7,TRBV7-2,TRBD2,TGTGCCAGCAGCTTAGGCTCCGGGAGGACCGCCTACGAGCAGTACTTC,CASSLGSGRTAYEQYF
TRBJ1-1,TRBV19,TRBD1,TGTGCCAGTAGTATAGCACCCGGCAGGGGGCTTATGAACACTGAAGCTTTCTTT,CASSIAPGRGLMNTEAFF
TRBJ2-7,TRBV4-1,NA,TGCGCCAGCAGCCAAGTAAATCAGGTCCACGAGCAGTACTTC,CASSQVNQVHEQYF
TRBJ1-6,TRBV5-1,NA,TGCGCCAGCAGCTTGGAGCAGGGCTGGAGTAATTCACCCCTCCACTTT,CASSLEQGWSNSPLHF
TRBJ2-7,TRBV6-6,NA,TGTGCCAGCAGACCACAGGGTTGGGGCGAGCAGTACTTC,CASRPQGWGEQYF
TRBJ1-1,TRBV15,NA,TGTGCCACCAGCAGGGCTGGAGGGAACACTGAAGCTTTCTTT,CATSRAGGNTEAFF
TRBJ2-7,TRBV7-9,TRBD1,TGTGCCAGCAGCTTAGCGCCGGGACAGGGGGACTACGAGCAGTACTTC,CASSLAPGQGDYEQYF
TRBJ2-7,TRBV9,TRBD1,TGTGCCAGCAGCGTAGCTAGTGATGAGGGGACAGGGGGCGCATACGAGCAGTACTTC,CASSVASDEGTGGAYEQYF
TRBJ2-1,TRBV9,NA,TGTGCCAGCAGTCAAACCGGGACTGGGGAAGACAATGAGCAGTTCTTC,CASSQTGTGEDNEQFF
TRBJ2-3,TRBV9,NA,TGTGCCAGCAGCGTAGCTCGCACAGATACGCAGTATTTT,CASSVARTDTQYF
TRBJ1-2,TRBV6-6,NA,TGTGCCAGCAGTTACTCCTCCTCCCCGGGAGGGGGCTACACCTTC,CASSYSSSPGGGYTF
TRBJ2-1,TRBV7-2,NA,TGTGCCAGCAGCCCCGCGGCAGGAGGATACAATGAGCAGTTCTTC,CASSPAAGGYNEQFF
TRBJ2-5,TRBV27,TRBD1,TGTGCCAGCAGTTTGACAGGGCGAGAGACCCAGTACTTC,CASSLTGRETQYF
TRBJ2-3,TRBV11-2,TRBD2,TGTGCCAGCAGCTTCTTAGCGGGGGGGTCAGATACGCAGTATTTT,CASSFLAGGSDTQYF
TRBJ2-2,TRBV27,NA,TGTGCCAGCAGGCCTAGGACAAGGCTTAATAGCACCGGGGAGCTGTTTTTT,CASRPRTRLNSTGELFF
TRBJ1-4,TRBV29-1,NA,TGCAGCGTTGTTAAGAGACAGTCTAATGAAAAACTGTTTTTT,CSVVKRQSNEKLFF
TRBJ2-5,TRBV7-8,NA,TGTGCCAGCAGAAACAGGGTTGAAGAGACCCAGTACTTC,CASRNRVEETQYF
TRBJ2-1,TRBV7-3,TRBD1,TGTGCCAGCAGCAAAACAGGGGTTGAGCAGTTCTTC,CASSKTGVEQFF